This TCR beta chain was found in a study of blood T cell repertoires in COVID-19. Study information: Donors in the United States, Italy and Spain gave samples during acute or convalescent COVID-19.

Per the original methods: Cell counts per sample came from amplifying reference gene primers. Generated by immunoSEQ multiplex PCR, the TCRdb table keeps only in-frame clones and is missing some. V, J and clone size reflect that table, while D and trimming were determined from the DNA. The sample shows 280,000 or so clones, around 91% of them seen only once. The sample comprised peripheral blood. The receptor was derived from a woman aged 55-70 years with acute or convalescent COVID-19.

CDR3 bases: TGTGCCTGGAGTGTACATGAGACCCAGTACTTC. Encoded protein: CAWSVHETQYF. This chain links TRBV30 with TRBJ2-5; D is ambiguous. Trimming left V 0 bases short and J 5 bases short, with 4 bases between. CDR3 length: 11 residues. The V gene's germline CDR1 is GTSNPN and CDR2 SVGIG (reference sequence).